This T cell receptor (beta chain) was documented in a study of blood T cell repertoires in COVID-19. Background on the study: Italy, Spain and the United States were the sources of the convalescent and acute COVID-19 samples. From T cells, B-cell-depleted T cells, or PBMCs came the material, which was cDNA or gDNA.

Authors' analysis steps: Researchers report that nucleated cell counts were estimated from reference gene primer amplification. Clones were read by immunoSEQ multiplex PCR, and TCRdb kept only the in-frame ones, dropping some. The V and J calls and the clone size are those of that table, but D and trimming were determined from the DNA. The data hold under 300,000 clones, with roughly 79% observed a single time. The sample consisted of peripheral blood. The sequence was collected from a woman aged 55 to 70 with active or convalescent COVID-19.

The CDR3 nucleotides read TGTGCCAGCAGTGGGACAGGGGCCGGGAACACTGAAGCTTTCTTT. Protein product: CASSGTGAGNTEAFF. This rearrangement joins TRBV28 to TRBJ1-1; TRBD1 matches 10 bases. CDR1 is MDHEN, CDR2 SYDVKM, per germline. With 5 bases clipped from V and 1 base from J, the junction kept 4 bases outside the gene matches. This CDR3 is built from 15 residues.